This T cell receptor (beta chain) is from a study of T cells in Graves' hyperthyroidism and ophthalmopathy. Orbital computed tomography and thyroid ultrasound, together with serum TRAb and thyroxine and clinical symptoms, were used for diagnoses. Whole-study results and caveats: In the blood, most expanded thyroid clonotypes above 0.001 appeared as well.

Amplified TCR beta CDR3 regions came from RNA transcripts. When the TCR CDR3 underwent first-round RT-PCR, the HTBI primer set was used. TCRdb re-analysed the multiplex PCR reads in MiXCR, keeping a single row per CDR3 protein. The table includes about 570,000 distinct CDR3 sequences, 11% to 15% detected once. Remarks on this clonotype: No antigen is known for it.

The TCR sequence derives from a woman aged 40 to 55 with Graves' hyperthyroidism. The sample was blood.

The CDR3, as DNA: TGTGCCAGCAGTAACTCTCCGGGACAGGGCGCCCCCGAGCAGTACTTC. Translated, it gives CASSNSPGQGAPEQYF. The rearrangement joins TRBV2 to TRBJ2-7, with TRBD1 matching 9 bases. Trimming cost V 5 bases and J 6 bases; bases outside gene matches: 14. Germline V gives CDR1 SNHLY, CDR2 FYNNEI. The CDR3 has 16 amino acids. Complete variable domain (other parts from reference TRBV2 and TRBJ2-7): EPEVTQTPSHQVTQMGQEVILRCVPISNHLYFYWYRQILGQKVEFLVSFYNNEISEKSEIFDDQFSVERPDGSNFTLKIRSTKLEDSAMYFCASSNSPGQGAPEQYFGPGTRLTVT.